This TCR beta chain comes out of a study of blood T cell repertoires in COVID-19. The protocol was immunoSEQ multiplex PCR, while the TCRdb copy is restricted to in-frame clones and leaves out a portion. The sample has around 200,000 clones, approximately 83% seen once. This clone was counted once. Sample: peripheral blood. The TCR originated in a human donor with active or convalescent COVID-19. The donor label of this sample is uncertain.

CDR3 in amino acids: CASSAADRGVSGANVLTF. The DNA of the CDR3 is TGTGCCAGCAGCGCGGCAGACAGGGGAGTAAGTGGGGCCAACGTCCTGACTTTC. The chain recombines TRBV14 with TRBJ2-6; 8 bases line up with TRBD1. The length of the CDR3 is 18 residues. Germline V gene data show CDR1 as SGHDN and CDR2 as FVKESK. The V and J ends lost 5 bases and 3 bases, in that order; junction bases with no gene match: 12.